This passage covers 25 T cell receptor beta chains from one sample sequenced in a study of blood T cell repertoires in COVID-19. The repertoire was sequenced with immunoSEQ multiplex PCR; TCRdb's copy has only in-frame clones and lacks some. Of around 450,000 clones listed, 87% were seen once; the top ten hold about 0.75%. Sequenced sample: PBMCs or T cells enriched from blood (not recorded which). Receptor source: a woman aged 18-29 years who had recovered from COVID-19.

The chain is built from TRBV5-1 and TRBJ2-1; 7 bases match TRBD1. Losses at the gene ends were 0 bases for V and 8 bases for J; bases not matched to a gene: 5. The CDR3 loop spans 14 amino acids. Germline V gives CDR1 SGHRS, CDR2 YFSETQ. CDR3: CASSLARDSDEQFF. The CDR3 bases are TGCGCCAGCAGCTTGGCCAGGGACAGCGATGAGCAGTTCTTC.

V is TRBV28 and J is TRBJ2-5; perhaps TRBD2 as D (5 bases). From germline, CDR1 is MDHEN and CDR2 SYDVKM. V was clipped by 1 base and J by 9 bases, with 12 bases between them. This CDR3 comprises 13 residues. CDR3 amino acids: CASSLSSLRAQYF. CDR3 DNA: TGTGCCAGCAGTTTATCCTCCCTGAGGGCCCAGTACTTC.

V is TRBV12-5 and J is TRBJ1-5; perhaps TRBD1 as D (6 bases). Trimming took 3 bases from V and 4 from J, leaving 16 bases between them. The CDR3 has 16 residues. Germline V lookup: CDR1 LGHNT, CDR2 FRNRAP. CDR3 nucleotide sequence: TGTGCTAGTGGTTTCCTCGGGACACTGAATAATCAGCCCCAGCATTTT. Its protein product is CASGFLGTLNNQPQHF.

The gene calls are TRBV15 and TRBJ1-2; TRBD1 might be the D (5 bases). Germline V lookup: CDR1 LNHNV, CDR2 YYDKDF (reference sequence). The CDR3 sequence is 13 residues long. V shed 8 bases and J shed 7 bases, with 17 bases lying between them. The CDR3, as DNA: TGTGCCACCGCCAGCATGGGGCGTTTTGGCTACACCTTC. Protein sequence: CATASMGRFGYTF.

This CDR3 is CASSPPGTNTEAFF. CDR3 DNA: TGTGCCAGCTCACCGCCGGGAACGAACACTGAAGCTTTCTTT. This chain uses TRBV18 with TRBJ1-1; D is undetermined. The CDR3 runs 14 residues. Per germline, CDR1 KGHSH and CDR2 LQKENI. With 3 bases removed from V and 1 base from J, the gap between germline ends came to 9 bases.

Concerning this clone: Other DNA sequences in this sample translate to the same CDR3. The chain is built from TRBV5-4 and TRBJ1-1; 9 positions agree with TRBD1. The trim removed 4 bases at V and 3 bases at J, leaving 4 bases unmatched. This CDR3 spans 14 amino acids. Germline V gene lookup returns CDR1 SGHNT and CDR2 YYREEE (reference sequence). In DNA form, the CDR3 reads TGTGCCAGCAGCCCGGGACAGGGCTACACTGAAGCTTTCTTT. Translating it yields CASSPGQGYTEAFF.

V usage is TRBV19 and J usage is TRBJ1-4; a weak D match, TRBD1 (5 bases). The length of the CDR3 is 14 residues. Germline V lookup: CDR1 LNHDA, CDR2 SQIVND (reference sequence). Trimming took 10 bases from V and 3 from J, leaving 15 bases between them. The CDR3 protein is CATRQGAANEKLFF. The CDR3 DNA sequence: TGTGCCACTCGGCAGGGTGCAGCTAATGAAAAACTGTTTTTT. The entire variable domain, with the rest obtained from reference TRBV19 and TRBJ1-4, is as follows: DGGITQSPKYLFRKEGQNVTLSCEQNLNHDAMYWYRQDPGQGLRLIYYSQIVNDFQKGDIAEGYSVSREKKESFPLTVTSAQKNPTAFYLCATRQGAANEKLFFGSGTQLSVL.

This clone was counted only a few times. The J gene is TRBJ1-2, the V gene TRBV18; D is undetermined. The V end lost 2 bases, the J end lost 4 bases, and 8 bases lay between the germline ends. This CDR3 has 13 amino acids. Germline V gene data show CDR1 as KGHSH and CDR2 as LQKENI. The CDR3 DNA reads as TGTGCCAGCTCACCATCAGACACCTATGGCTACACCTTC. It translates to CASSPSDTYGYTF.

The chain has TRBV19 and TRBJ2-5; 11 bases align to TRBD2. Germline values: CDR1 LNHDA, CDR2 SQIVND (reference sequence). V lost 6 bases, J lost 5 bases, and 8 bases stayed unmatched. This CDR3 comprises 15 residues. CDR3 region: CASRLDSGGAETQYF. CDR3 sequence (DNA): TGTGCCAGTAGGCTGGATAGCGGGGGGGCGGAGACCCAGTACTTC.

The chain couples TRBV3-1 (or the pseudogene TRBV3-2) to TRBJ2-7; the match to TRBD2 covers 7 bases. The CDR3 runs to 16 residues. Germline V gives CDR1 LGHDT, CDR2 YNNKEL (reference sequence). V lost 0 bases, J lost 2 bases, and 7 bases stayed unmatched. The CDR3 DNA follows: TGTGCCAGCAGCCAAGACTCTAGCGGTGAGACCTACGAGCAGTACTTC. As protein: CASSQDSSGETYEQYF.

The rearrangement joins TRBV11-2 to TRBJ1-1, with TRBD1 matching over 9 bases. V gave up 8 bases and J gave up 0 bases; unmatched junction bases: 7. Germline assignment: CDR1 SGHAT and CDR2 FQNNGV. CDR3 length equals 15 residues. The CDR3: CASGGTGLMNTEAFF. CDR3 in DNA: TGTGCCAGCGGCGGGACAGGGCTTATGAACACTGAAGCTTTCTTT. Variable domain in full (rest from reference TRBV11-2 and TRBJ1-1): EAGVAQSPRYKIIEKRQSVAFWCNPISGHATLYWYQQILGQGPKLLIQFQNNGVVDDSQLPKDRFSAERLKGVDSTLKIQPAKLEDSAVYLCASGGTGLMNTEAFFGQGTRLTVV.

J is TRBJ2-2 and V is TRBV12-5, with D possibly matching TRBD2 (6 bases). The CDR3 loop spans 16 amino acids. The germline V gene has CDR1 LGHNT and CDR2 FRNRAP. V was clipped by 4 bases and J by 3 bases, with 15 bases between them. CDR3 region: CASGSPGTGDTGELFF. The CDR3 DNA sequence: TGTGCTAGTGGTTCCCCCGGGACGGGAGACACCGGGGAGCTGTTTTTT.

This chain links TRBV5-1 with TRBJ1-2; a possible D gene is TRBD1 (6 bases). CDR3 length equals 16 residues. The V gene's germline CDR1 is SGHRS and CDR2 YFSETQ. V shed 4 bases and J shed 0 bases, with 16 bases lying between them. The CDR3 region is CASSPSGTSSNYGYTF. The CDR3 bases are TGCGCCAGCAGCCCCTCCGGGACATCCTCTAACTATGGCTACACCTTC.

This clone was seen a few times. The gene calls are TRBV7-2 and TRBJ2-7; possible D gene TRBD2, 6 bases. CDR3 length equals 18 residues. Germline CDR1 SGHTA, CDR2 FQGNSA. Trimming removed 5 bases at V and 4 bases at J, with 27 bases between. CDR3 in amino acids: CASSPTYNTPRGPYEQYF. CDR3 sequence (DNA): TGTGCCAGCAGCCCTACCTATAATACCCCGCGGGGTCCTTACGAGCAGTACTTC.

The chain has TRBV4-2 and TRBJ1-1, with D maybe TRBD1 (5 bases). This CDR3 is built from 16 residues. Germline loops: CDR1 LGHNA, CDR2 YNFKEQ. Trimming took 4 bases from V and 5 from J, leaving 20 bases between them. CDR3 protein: CASSPSGARGGTEAFF. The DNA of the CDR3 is TGTGCCAGCAGCCCAAGCGGGGCTAGGGGAGGGACTGAAGCTTTCTTT.

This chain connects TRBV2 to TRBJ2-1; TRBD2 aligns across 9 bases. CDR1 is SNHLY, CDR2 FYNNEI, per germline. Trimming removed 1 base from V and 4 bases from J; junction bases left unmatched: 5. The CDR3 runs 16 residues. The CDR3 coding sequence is TGTGCCAGCAGTGAAGAAGTAGCGGGGGCTTACAATGAGCAGTTCTTC. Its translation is CASSEEVAGAYNEQFF.

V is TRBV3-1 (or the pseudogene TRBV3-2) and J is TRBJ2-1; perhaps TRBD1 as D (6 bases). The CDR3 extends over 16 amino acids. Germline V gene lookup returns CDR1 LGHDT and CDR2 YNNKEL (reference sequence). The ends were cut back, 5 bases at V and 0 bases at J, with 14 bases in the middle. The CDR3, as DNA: TGTGCCAGCAGCTCTCGACAGGACAGCTCCTACAATGAGCAGTTCTTC. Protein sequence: CASSSRQDSSYNEQFF.

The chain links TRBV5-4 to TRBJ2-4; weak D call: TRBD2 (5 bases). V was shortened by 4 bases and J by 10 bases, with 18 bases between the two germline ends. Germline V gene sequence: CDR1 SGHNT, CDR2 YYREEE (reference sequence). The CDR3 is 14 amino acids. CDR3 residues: CASSRAEGARIQYF. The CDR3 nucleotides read TGTGCCAGCAGCCGGGCCGAGGGAGCTCGAATTCAGTACTTC.

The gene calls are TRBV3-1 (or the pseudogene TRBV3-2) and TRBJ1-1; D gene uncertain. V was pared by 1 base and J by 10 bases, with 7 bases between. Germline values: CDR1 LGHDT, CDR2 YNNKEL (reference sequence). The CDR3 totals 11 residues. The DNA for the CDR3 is TGTGCCAGCAGCCAAGGACTTGGAGCTTTCTTT. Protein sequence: CASSQGLGAFF.

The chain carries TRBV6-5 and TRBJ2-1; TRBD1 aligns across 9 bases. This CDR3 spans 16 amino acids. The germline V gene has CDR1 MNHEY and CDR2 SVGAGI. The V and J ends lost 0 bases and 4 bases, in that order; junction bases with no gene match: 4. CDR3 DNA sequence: TGTGCCAGCAGTTACTCCCTGGGGACAGGGTACAATGAGCAGTTCTTC. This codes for CASSYSLGTGYNEQFF.

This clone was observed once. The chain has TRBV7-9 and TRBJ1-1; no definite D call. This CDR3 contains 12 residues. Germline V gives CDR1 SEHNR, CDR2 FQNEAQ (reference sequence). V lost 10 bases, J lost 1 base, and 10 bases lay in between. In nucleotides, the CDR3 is TGTGCCACTTCTCAGAAGAACACTGAAGCTTTCTTT. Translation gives CATSQKNTEAFF.

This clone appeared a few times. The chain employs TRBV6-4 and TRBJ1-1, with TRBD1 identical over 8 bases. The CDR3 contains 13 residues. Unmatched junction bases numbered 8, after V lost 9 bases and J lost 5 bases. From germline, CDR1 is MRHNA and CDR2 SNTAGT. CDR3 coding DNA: TGTGCCAGTTACCCGACAGGGGAAACTGAAGCTTTCTTT. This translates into CASYPTGETEAFF.

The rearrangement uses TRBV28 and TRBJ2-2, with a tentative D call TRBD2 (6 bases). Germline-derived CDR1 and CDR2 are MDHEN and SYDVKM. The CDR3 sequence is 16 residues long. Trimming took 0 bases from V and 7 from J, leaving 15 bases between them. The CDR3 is CASSLWLGGKVGELFF. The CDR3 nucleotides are TGTGCCAGCAGTTTATGGCTGGGAGGAAAGGTCGGGGAGCTGTTTTTT.

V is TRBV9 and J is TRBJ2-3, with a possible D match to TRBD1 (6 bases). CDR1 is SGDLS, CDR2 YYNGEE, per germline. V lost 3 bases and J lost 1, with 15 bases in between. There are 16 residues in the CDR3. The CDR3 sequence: CASSGGSGVGTDTQYF. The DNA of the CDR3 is TGTGCCAGCAGCGGTGGCTCAGGGGTGGGCACAGATACGCAGTATTTT.

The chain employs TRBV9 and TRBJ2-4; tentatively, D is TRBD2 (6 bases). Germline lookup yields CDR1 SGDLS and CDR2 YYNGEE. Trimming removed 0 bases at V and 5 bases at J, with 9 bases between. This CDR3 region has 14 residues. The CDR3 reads CASSVGGLENIQYF. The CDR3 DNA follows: TGTGCCAGCAGCGTAGGGGGACTGGAAAACATTCAGTACTTC. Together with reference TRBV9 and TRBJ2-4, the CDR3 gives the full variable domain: DSGVTQTPKHLITATGQRVTLRCSPRSGDLSVYWYQQSLDQGLQFLIQYYNGEERAKGNILERFSAQQFPDLHSELNLSSLELGDSALYFCASSVGGLENIQYFGAGTRLSVL.